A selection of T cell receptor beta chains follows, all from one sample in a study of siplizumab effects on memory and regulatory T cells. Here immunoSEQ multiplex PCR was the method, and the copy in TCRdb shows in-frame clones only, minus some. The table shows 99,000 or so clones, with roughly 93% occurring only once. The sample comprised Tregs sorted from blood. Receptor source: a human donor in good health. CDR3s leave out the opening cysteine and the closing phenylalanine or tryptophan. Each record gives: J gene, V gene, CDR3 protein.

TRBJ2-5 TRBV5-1 ASSLHETQY
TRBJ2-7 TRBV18 ASSPFDRPGPYEQY
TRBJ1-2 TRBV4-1 ASSQGGGIGYT
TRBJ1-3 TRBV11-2 ASSLGGGPGNTIY
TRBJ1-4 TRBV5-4 ASTIWGFEKLF
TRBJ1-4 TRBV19 ASSSTGFTNEKLF
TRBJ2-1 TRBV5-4 ASWKADNEQF
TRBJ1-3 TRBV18 ASSPQDRGGNTIY
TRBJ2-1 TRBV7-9 ASSWGLAGLNSYNEQF
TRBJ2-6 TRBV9 ASSGLQGGPGANVLT
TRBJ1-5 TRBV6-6 ASSYSGLNQPQH
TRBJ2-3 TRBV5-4 ASSWGTSGTDTQY
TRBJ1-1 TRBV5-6 ASSLVGGTSEAF
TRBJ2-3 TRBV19 ASRSMGSDTQY
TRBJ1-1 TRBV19 ASNPNRGTTEAF
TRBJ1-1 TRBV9 ASSVGVRGEAF
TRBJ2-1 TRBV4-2 ASSQETSASPDLYNEQF
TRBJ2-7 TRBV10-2 ASSVLTSYEQY
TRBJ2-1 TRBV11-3 ASSSDYGLAINNEQF
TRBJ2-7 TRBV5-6 ASSLSTGGLGEQY
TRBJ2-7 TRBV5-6 ASSLAAGAGEQY
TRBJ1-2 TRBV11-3 ASSPIGTGASGYT
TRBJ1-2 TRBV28 ASSYRDRLYGYT
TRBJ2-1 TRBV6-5 ASTNRQRVNEQF
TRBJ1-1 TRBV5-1 ASSYLSLNTEAF
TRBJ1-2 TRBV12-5 ASGLDREHGYT
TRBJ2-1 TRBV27 ASSRTLKSNEQF
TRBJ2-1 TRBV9 ASSVTIAGGNNEQF
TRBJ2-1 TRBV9 ASSEKKGLAGVKSSYNEQF